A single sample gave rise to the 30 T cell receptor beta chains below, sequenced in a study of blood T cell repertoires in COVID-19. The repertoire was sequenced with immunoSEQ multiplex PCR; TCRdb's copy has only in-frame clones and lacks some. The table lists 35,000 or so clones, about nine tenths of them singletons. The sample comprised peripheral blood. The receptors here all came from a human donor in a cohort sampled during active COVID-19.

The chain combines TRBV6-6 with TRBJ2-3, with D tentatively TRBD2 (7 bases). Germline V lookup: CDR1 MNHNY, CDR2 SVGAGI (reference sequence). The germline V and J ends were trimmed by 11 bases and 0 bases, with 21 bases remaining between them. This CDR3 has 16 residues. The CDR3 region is CAGRGGGGGSTDTQYF. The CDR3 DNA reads TGTGCCGGGAGAGGGGGGGGCGGCGGGAGCACAGATACGCAGTATTTT.

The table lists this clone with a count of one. The chain's CDR3 is CASAKGTGNTIYF. CDR3 nucleotide sequence: TGTGCCAGTGCGAAGGGGACTGGAAACACCATATATTTT. The V and J genes are TRBV25-1 and TRBJ1-3; possibly TRBD1 for D (5 bases). Looked up from germline, CDR1 is MGHDK and CDR2 is SYGVNS. V gave up 9 bases and J gave up 2 bases, with 11 bases separating them. The CDR3 has 13 amino acids.

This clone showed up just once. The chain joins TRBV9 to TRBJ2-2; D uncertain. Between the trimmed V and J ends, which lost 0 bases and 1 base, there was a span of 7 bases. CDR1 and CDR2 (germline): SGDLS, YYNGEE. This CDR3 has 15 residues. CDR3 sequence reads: CASSVAAGNTGELFF. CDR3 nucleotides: TGTGCCAGCAGCGTAGCTGCCGGGAACACCGGGGAGCTGTTTTTT.

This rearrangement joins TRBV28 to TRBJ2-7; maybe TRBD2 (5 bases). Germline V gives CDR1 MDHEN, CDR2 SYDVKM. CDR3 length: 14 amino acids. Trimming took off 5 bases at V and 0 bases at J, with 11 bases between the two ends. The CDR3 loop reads CASSQTGNSYEQYF. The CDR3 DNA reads TGTGCCAGCAGTCAGACCGGGAACTCCTACGAGCAGTACTTC.

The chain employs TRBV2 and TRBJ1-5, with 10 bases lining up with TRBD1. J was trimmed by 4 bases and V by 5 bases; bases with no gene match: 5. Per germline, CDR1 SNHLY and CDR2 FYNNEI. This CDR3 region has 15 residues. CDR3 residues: CASSPRTGGNQPQHF. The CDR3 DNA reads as TGTGCCAGCAGTCCCCGGACAGGGGGGAATCAGCCCCAGCATTTT.

The CDR3 reads CASSLQGGSGNTIYF. The CDR3 bases are TGTGCCAGCAGCCTCCAGGGGGGTTCTGGAAACACCATATATTTT. The chain employs TRBV7-9 and TRBJ1-3; 7 bases line up with TRBD1. V was clipped by 5 bases and J by 1 base; unmatched bases: 5. Germline CDR1 is SEHNR and CDR2 is FQNEAQ (reference sequence). CDR3 length: 15 residues.

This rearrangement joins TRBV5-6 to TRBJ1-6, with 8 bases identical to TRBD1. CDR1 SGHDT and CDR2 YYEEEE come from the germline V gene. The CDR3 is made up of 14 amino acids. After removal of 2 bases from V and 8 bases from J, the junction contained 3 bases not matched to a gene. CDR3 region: CASSFGQGHSPLHF. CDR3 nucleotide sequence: TGTGCCAGCAGCTTCGGACAGGGACATTCACCCCTCCACTTT.

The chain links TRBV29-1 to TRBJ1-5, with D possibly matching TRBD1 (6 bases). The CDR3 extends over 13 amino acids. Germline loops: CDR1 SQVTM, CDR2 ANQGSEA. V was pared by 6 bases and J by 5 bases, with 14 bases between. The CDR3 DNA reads TGCAGCGTCTCGACAGGTCCGGATCAGCCCCAGCATTTT. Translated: CSVSTGPDQPQHF.

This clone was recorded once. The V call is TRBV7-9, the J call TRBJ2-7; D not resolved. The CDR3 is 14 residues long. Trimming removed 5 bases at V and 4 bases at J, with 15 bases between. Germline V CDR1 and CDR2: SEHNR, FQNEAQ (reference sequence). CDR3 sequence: CASSTTGTAYEQYF. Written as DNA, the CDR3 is TGTGCCAGCAGCACGACTGGAACCGCTTACGAGCAGTACTTC.

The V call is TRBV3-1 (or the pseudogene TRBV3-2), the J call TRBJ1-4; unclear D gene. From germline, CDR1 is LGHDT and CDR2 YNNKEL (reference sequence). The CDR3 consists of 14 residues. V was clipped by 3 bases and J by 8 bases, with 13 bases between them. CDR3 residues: CASSQGGYGEKLFF. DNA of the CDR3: TGTGCCAGCAGCCAGGGAGGGTACGGCGAAAAACTGTTTTTT.

CDR3 in amino acids: CASSYGRRTEAFF. The CDR3 region has the DNA TGTGCCAGCAGTTACGGGAGGAGGACTGAAGCTTTCTTT. The rearrangement links TRBV6-2 or TRBV6-3 to TRBJ1-1; D is unresolved. This CDR3 comprises 13 residues. Germline CDR1 is MNHEY and CDR2 is SVGEGT. V was pared by 2 bases and J by 5 bases, with 9 bases between.

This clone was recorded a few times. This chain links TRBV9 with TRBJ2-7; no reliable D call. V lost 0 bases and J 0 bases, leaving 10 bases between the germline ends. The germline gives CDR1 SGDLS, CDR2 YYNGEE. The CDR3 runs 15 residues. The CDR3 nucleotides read TGTGCCAGCAGCGTAGAAGACCGGGTCTCCTACGAGCAGTACTTC. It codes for CASSVEDRVSYEQYF.

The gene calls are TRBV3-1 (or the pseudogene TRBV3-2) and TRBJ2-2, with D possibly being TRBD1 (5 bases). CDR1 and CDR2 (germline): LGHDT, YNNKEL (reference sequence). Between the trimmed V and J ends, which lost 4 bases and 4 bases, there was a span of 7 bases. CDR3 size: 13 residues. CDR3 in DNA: TGTGCCAGCAGCCTCACAGGCACCGGGGAGCTGTTTTTT. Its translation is CASSLTGTGELFF.

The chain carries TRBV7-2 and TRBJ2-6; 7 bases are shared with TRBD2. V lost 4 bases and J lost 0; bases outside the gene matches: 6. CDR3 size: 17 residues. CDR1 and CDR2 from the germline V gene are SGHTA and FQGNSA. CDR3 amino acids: CASSSHPGGSGANVLTF. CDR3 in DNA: TGTGCCAGCAGCTCACACCCGGGGGGCTCTGGGGCCAACGTCCTGACTTTC.

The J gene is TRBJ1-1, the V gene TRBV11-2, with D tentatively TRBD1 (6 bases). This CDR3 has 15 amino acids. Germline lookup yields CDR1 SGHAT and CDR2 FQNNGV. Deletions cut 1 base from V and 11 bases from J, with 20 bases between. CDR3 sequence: CASSLGDTIIRDAFF. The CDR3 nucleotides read TGTGCCAGCAGCTTAGGGGACACGATCATTAGGGATGCTTTCTTT.

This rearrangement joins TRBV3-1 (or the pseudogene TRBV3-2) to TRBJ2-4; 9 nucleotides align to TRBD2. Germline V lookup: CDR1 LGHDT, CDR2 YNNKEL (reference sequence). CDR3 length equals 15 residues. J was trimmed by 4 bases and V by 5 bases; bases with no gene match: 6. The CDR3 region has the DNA TGTGCCAGCAGCTCACGACTAGCGGTTAAAAACATTCAGTACTTC. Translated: CASSSRLAVKNIQYF.

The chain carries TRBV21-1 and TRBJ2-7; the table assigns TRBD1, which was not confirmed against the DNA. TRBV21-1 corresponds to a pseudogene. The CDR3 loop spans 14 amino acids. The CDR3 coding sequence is TGTGCCAGCAGCAGGGGCAGGGAATCCTACGAGCAGTACTTC. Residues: CASSRGRESYEQYF.

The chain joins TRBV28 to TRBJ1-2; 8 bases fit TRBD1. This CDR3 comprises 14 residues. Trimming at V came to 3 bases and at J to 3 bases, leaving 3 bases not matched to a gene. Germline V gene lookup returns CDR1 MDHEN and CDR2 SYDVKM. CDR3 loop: CASSFPGGDYGYTF. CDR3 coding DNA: TGTGCCAGCAGTTTCCCAGGGGGCGACTATGGCTACACCTTC.

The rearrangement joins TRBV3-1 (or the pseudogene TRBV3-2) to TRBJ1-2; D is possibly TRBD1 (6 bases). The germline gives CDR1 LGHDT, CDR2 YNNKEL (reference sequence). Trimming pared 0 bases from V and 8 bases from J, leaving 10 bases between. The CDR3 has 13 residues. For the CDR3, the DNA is TGTGCCAGCAGCCAAGAACAGGGAGGGGGCTACACCTTC. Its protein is CASSQEQGGGYTF.

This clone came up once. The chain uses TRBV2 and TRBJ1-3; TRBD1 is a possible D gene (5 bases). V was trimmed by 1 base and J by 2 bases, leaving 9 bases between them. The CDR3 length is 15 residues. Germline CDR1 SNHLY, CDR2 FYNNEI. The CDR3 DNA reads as TGTGCCAGCAGTGAAGTAGGGGCCGCTGGAAACACCATATATTTT. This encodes CASSEVGAAGNTIYF.

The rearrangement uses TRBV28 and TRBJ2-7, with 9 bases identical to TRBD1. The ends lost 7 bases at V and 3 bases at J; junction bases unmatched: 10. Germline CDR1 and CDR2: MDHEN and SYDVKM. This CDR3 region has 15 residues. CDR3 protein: CASTASPGQGYEQYF. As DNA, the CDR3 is TGTGCCAGCACCGCGTCTCCGGGACAGGGCTACGAGCAGTACTTC.

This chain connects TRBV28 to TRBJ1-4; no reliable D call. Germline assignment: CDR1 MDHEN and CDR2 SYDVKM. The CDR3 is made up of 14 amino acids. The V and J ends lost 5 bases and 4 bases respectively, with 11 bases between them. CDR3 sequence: CASSRPPGNEKLFF. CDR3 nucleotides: TGTGCCAGCAGTCGACCCCCGGGTAATGAAAAACTGTTTTTT.

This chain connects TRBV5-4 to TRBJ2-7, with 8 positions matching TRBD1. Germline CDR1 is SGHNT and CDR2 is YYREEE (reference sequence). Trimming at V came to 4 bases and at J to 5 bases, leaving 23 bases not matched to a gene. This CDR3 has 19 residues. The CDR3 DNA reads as TGTGCCAGCAGCCCCCAGGCTATCGGACAGGGCGTCGGTAAAAACGAGCAGTACTTC. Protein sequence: CASSPQAIGQGVGKNEQYF.

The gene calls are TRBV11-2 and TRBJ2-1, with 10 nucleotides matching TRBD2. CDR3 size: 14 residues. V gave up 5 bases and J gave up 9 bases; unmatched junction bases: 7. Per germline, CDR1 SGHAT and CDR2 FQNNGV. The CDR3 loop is CASSPGTSAGEQFF. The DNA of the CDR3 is TGTGCCAGCAGCCCCGGGACTAGCGCAGGTGAGCAGTTCTTC. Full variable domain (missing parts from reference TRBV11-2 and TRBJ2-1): EAGVAQSPRYKIIEKRQSVAFWCNPISGHATLYWYQQILGQGPKLLIQFQNNGVVDDSQLPKDRFSAERLKGVDSTLKIQPAKLEDSAVYLCASSPGTSAGEQFFGPGTRLTVL.

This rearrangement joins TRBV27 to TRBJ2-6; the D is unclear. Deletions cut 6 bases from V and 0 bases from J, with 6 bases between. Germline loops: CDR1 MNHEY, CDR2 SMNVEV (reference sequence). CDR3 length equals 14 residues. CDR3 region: CASRLSSGANVLTF. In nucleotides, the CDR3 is TGTGCCAGCAGGCTAAGCTCTGGGGCCAACGTCCTGACTTTC.

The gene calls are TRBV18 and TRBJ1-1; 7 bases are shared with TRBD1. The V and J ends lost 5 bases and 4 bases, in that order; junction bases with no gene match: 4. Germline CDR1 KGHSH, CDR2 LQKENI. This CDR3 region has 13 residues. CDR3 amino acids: CASSSQGGTEAFF. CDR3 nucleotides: TGTGCCAGCTCATCCCAGGGGGGCACTGAAGCTTTCTTT.

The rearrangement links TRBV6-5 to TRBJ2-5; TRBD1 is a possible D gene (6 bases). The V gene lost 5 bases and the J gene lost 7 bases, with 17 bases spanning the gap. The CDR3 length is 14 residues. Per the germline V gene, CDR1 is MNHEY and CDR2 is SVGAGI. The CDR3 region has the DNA TGTGCCAGCAGTACGGGACAAGACGGATTGACCCAGTACTTC. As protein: CASSTGQDGLTQYF.

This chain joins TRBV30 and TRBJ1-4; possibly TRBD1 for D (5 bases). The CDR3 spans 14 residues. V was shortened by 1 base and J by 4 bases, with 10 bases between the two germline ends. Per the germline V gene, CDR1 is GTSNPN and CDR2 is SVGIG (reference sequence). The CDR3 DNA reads TGTGCCTGGAGTGGGGGCACTTATAATGAAAAACTGTTTTTT. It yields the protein CAWSGGTYNEKLFF.

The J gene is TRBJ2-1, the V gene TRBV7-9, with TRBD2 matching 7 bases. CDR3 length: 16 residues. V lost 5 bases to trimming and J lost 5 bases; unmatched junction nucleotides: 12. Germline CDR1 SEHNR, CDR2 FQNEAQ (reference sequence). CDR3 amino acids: CASSPRLARVHNEQFF. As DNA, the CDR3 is TGTGCCAGCAGCCCGAGACTAGCAAGGGTCCACAATGAGCAGTTCTTC. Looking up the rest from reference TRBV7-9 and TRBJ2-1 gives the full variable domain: DTGVSQNPRHKITKRGQNVTFRCDPISEHNRLYWYRQTLGQGPEFLTYFQNEAQLEKSRLLSDRFSAERPKGSFSTLEIQRTEQGDSAMYLCASSPRLARVHNEQFFGPGTRLTVL.

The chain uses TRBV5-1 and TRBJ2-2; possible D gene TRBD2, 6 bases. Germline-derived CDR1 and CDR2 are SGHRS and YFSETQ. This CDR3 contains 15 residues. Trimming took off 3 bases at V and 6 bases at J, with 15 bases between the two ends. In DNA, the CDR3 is TGCGCCAGCAGCTCTGTGGGAGGTTCGGCCGGGGAGCTGTTTTTT. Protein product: CASSSVGGSAGELFF.